A single sample is the source of the 15 T cell receptor beta chains below, sequenced in a study of T cells in localized non-small cell lung cancer. The protocol was immunoSEQ multiplex PCR, while the TCRdb copy is restricted to in-frame clones and leaves out a portion. The sample records 60,000 to 65,000 clones, approximately 87% being singletons. The sequenced sample was peripheral blood, obtained before any cancer treatment. The receptors shown here come from a woman aged 40-69 years with stage I lung adenocarcinoma.

The chain links TRBV7-9 to TRBJ1-2, with 11 nucleotides matching TRBD1. Trimming removed 2 bases from V and 4 bases from J; junction bases left unmatched: 15. CDR3 length: 19 amino acids. Germline lookup yields CDR1 SEHNR and CDR2 FQNEAQ (reference sequence). CDR3 sequence reads: CASSLRSGTGGGWSYGYTF. The CDR3 coding sequence is TGTGCCAGCAGCTTACGCTCCGGGACAGGGGGAGGGTGGTCCTATGGCTACACCTTC.

The chain employs TRBV5-1 and TRBJ2-3, with D unresolved. V was cut by 3 bases and J by 2 bases, with 4 bases left in between. This CDR3 comprises 12 residues. Per germline, CDR1 SGHRS and CDR2 YFSETQ. The CDR3 spells CASSWYTDTQYF. The CDR3 DNA reads as TGCGCCAGCAGCTGGTACACAGATACGCAGTATTTT.

J is TRBJ1-1 and V is TRBV19; D is uncertain. Trimming took off 0 bases at V and 8 bases at J, with 16 bases between the two ends. CDR1 and CDR2 from the germline V gene are LNHDA and SQIVND (reference sequence). The CDR3 length is 15 residues. The CDR3 region has the DNA TGTGCCAGTAGTATAGATCCGAGCACCCGTGCGGAAGCTTTCTTT. Translating it yields CASSIDPSTRAEAFF. The whole variable domain, filled in from reference TRBV19 and TRBJ1-1, reads DGGITQSPKYLFRKEGQNVTLSCEQNLNHDAMYWYRQDPGQGLRLIYYSQIVNDFQKGDIAEGYSVSREKKESFPLTVTSAQKNPTAFYLCASSIDPSTRAEAFFGQGTRLTVV.

This chain joins TRBV6-1 and TRBJ1-2; D remains unclear. V shed 6 bases and J shed 2 bases, with 10 bases lying between them. Germline-derived CDR1 and CDR2 are MNHNS and SASEGT. This CDR3 contains 13 residues. Written as DNA, the CDR3 is TGTGCCAGCAGATCGGACCTAAACTATGGCTACACCTTC. This encodes CASRSDLNYGYTF.

This chain connects TRBV5-6 to TRBJ2-1, with D perhaps assigned TRBD1 or TRBD2 (5 bases each). The V and J ends lost 0 bases and 12 bases respectively, with 13 bases between them. CDR1 is SGHDT and CDR2 is YYEEEE in the germline V gene. This CDR3 comprises 13 residues. This CDR3 reads CASSLAEGSGQFF. The CDR3 region has the DNA TGTGCCAGCAGCTTGGCCGAGGGGTCCGGGCAGTTCTTC. The full variable domain, in which reference TRBV5-6 and TRBJ2-1 provide the parts outside the CDR3, is DAGVTQSPTHLIKTRGQQVTLRCSPKSGHDTVSWYQQALGQGPQFIFQYYEEEERQRGNFPDRFSGHQFPNYSSELNVNALLLGDSALYLCASSLAEGSGQFFGPGTRLTVL.

The V and J genes are TRBV29-1 and TRBJ2-7; D call uncertain. The CDR3 contains 13 residues. Germline V gives CDR1 SQVTM, CDR2 ANQGSEA. Trimming removed 2 bases at V and 9 bases at J, with 17 bases between. For the CDR3, the DNA is TGCAGCGTTGAACCCGTGGCCGGGCGCGCGCAGTACTTC. This sequence encodes CSVEPVAGRAQYF.

The rearrangement joins TRBV10-3 to TRBJ1-1; D uncertain. Trimming cost V 5 bases and J 1 base, with 14 bases left between them. The CDR3 consists of 15 residues. Germline CDR1 ENHRY, CDR2 SYGVKD. The CDR3 reads CAISSAGLTNTEAFF. The CDR3 bases are TGTGCCATCAGTTCAGCTGGCTTGACGAACACTGAAGCTTTCTTT.

V is TRBV6-1 and J is TRBJ2-7; 10 bases map to TRBD1. Losses at the gene ends were 4 bases for V and 2 bases for J; bases not matched to a gene: 8. Germline CDR1 and CDR2: MNHNS and SASEGT. The CDR3 loop spans 16 amino acids. The CDR3 loop is CASSGGDRGPAYEQYF. CDR3 bases: TGTGCCAGCAGTGGGGGGGACAGGGGCCCTGCCTACGAGCAGTACTTC.

This chain connects TRBV4-3 to TRBJ2-6; D gene unclear. The CDR3 consists of 16 residues. V lost 1 base and J 0 bases, leaving 7 bases between the germline ends. Germline assignment: CDR1 LGHNA and CDR2 YSLEER. CDR3 loop: CASSQGRYSGANVLTF. The CDR3 DNA is TGCGCCAGCAGCCAAGGACGGTACTCTGGGGCCAACGTCCTGACTTTC.

This clone was counted once. The chain is built from TRBV5-1 and TRBJ2-5; maybe TRBD1 (6 bases). The CDR3 consists of 14 residues. Germline CDR1 and CDR2: SGHRS and YFSETQ. Between the trimmed V and J ends, which lost 7 bases and 2 bases, there was a span of 15 bases. CDR3 protein: CASCNLQGQETQYF. CDR3 nucleotide sequence: TGCGCCAGCTGTAATCTACAGGGACAAGAGACCCAGTACTTC.

The chain uses TRBV2 and TRBJ1-1; D ambiguous. The CDR3 is made up of 12 amino acids. Germline V gives CDR1 SNHLY, CDR2 FYNNEI. Trimming cost V 6 bases and J 6 bases, with 11 bases left between them. The CDR3 region is CASRADVSEAFF. CDR3 nucleotides: TGTGCCAGCAGGGCGGACGTCTCTGAAGCTTTCTTT.

The chain uses TRBV7-2 and TRBJ2-6; perhaps D is TRBD1 or TRBD2 (5 bases each). The V gene lost 2 bases and the J gene lost 2 bases, with 7 bases spanning the gap. This CDR3 spans 15 amino acids. The germline CDR1 and CDR2 sequences are SGHTA and FQGNSA. The CDR3 spells CASSLQGPGANVLTF. CDR3 DNA sequence: TGTGCCAGCAGCTTACAGGGACCTGGGGCCAACGTCCTGACTTTC. Complete variable domain (other parts from reference TRBV7-2 and TRBJ2-6): GAGVSQSPSNKVTEKGKDVELRCDPISGHTALYWYRQSLGQGLEFLIYFQGNSAPDKSGLPSDRFSAERTGGSVSTLTIQRTQQEDSAVYLCASSLQGPGANVLTFGAGSRLTVL.

The rearrangement links TRBV18 to TRBJ1-1; D gene uncertain. Trimming shortened V by 3 bases and J by 1 base, and 15 bases separated the two germline ends. The CDR3 extends over 16 amino acids. Germline CDR1 is KGHSH and CDR2 is LQKENI. The CDR3, as DNA: TGTGCCAGCTCACCCGGACTTGAATGGGAGAACACTGAAGCTTTCTTT. This encodes CASSPGLEWENTEAFF. Based on the CDR3 plus reference TRBV18 and TRBJ1-1, the full variable domain is NAGVMQNPRHLVRRRGQEARLRCSPMKGHSHVYWYRQLPEEGLKFMVYLQKENIIDESGMPKERFSAEFPKEGPSILRIQQVVRGDSAAYFCASSPGLEWENTEAFFGQGTRLTVV.

The rearrangement uses TRBV27 and TRBJ1-3, with D uncertain. The germline V and J ends were trimmed by 4 bases and 9 bases, with 16 bases remaining between them. The CDR3 is made up of 14 amino acids. In germline, CDR1 is MNHEY, CDR2 SMNVEV (reference sequence). The CDR3 sequence: CASSSTPSGPTIYF. The CDR3 DNA reads TGTGCCAGCAGTTCGACCCCCTCCGGACCCACCATATATTTT.

Concerning this clone: An end of the junction does not agree with germline; a read error may underlie this. The chain recombines TRBV7-7 with TRBJ2-5; D is unclear. The CDR3 contains 13 residues. Per the germline V gene, CDR1 is SSHAT and CDR2 is FNYEAQ (reference sequence). Here the CDR3 reads CASSLIPQETQYF. In nucleotides, the CDR3 is TGTGCTAGCAGCTTAATACCACAAGAGACCCAGTACTTC.